One and the same sample provided the 23 T cell receptor beta chains below, sequenced in a study of tumor-infiltrating lymphocytes in primary liver carcinoma. It was from around 20-30 mg of unsorted bulk tissue that RNA and DNA were co-extracted. Constant-region priming of 500 to 550 ng total RNA yielded TCR beta cDNA. TCR beta libraries came from three nested multiplex PCR rounds using slightly modified ARM-PCR. Rounds one and two of PCR, each of roughly 10 cycles, were primed with TRBV1-TRBV30 forward primers and a C-beta reverse primer. TCRdb itself ran the multiplex PCR reads through MiXCR, one entry per CDR3 protein. Among about 44,000 distinct CDR3 sequences listed, about three quarters were seen once. Specimen: liver tumor tissue from sampling region 3. Subset in this sample: tumor region T3, left-lateral pole. The receptor set was obtained from a man aged 35 to 55 with primary liver carcinoma and hepatitis B virus infection.

As to this clonotype: The junction departs from the called germline gene at one end, perhaps through a read error. This chain uses TRBV11-2 with TRBJ2-2, with 8 bases fitting TRBD1. The CDR3 spans 16 residues. The germline V gene encodes CDR1 SGHAT and CDR2 FQNNGV. CDR3 in DNA: TGTGTCAGCAGCTTAGAGCCGACAGGGGTCACCGGGGACGTGTTTTTT. This translates into CVSSLEPTGVTGDVFF.

The chain employs TRBV11-2 and TRBJ2-1; D not resolved. The V gene's germline CDR1 is SGHAT and CDR2 FQNNGV. The CDR3 has 14 amino acids. The V end was cut by 6 bases, the J end by 7 bases, with 16 bases between. The CDR3 nucleotides are TGTGCCAGCAGTCCCGCTGCAGGCGATAATGAGCAGTTCTTC. This translates into CASSPAAGDNEQFF.

This clonotype was detected ten times or more. The chain uses TRBV4-2 and TRBJ2-3; no reliable D call. The germline V and J ends were trimmed by 0 bases and 5 bases, with 6 bases remaining between them. The CDR3 covers 13 residues. From germline, CDR1 is LGHNA and CDR2 YNFKEQ. The CDR3 DNA follows: TGTGCCAGCAGCCAAGACTTGGGAGATACGCAGTATTTT. This gives the protein CASSQDLGDTQYF.

In the case of this clonotype: A much more abundant neighbour one base away suggests this may be a read error. In this CDR3 the conserved last residue, phenylalanine or tryptophan, is missing, so a read error is likely. This sequence joins TRBV28 and TRBJ1-5; D not certain. V was trimmed by 5 bases and J by 3 bases, leaving 8 bases between them. This CDR3 spans 13 amino acids. Germline V lookup: CDR1 MDHEN, CDR2 SYDVKM. The CDR3 reads CASSPPDNQPQHS. The CDR3 DNA reads TGTGCCAGCAGTCCCCCCGACAATCAGCCCCAGCATTCT.

On this clonotype: A much larger clone lies one base from this, so it may be a read error. V gene TRBV7-9 combines with J gene TRBJ1-1; 8 bases line up with TRBD1. The CDR3 contains 16 residues. Germline V gene data show CDR1 as SEHNR and CDR2 as FQNEAQ (reference sequence). CDR3 sequence (DNA): TGTGCCAGCAGCTCCAGCGACCAGGGGGCTGACACTGAAGTTTTCTTT. Residues: CASSSSDQGADTEVFF.

As regards this clonotype: The junction departs from germline at one end; a sequencing error may be responsible. The chain couples TRBV13 to TRBJ2-3, with D possibly being TRBD1 or TRBD2 (6 bases each). There are 15 residues in the CDR3. Germline V gene sequence: CDR1 PRHDT, CDR2 FYEKMQ (reference sequence). As DNA, the CDR3 is TGTGCCAGCAGCTTGGGACATAAGTACGGGGGTACGCTGTATTTT. Protein product: CASSLGHKYGGTLYF.

Details on this clonotype: No conserved phenylalanine or tryptophan is present at the end of the CDR3, so a read error is the likely explanation. The DNA is left out, because the CDR3 cannot be placed on it with certainty; the CDR3 is given as TCRdb lists it. This rearrangement joins TRBV11-2 to TRBJ2-7. The CDR3 totals 14 residues, both ends included. Per the germline V gene, CDR1 is SGHAT and CDR2 is FQNNGV. Here the CDR3 reads CANSLTDTAYEQYL.

Comments on this clonotype: The CDR3 ends on some other residue instead of the conserved phenylalanine or tryptophan, so this is likely a read error. The chain combines TRBV5-5 with TRBJ2-1, with D possibly being TRBD1 (6 bases). Trimming left V 0 bases short and J 7 bases short, with 14 bases between. Germline V gene sequence: CDR1 SGHKS, CDR2 YYEKEE (reference sequence). The CDR3 is 15 amino acids. DNA of the CDR3: TGTGCCAGCAGCTTGGGGCAGGGGATTGGTAATGAGCAGTTCCTA. Encoded protein: CASSLGQGIGNEQFL.

Of note for this clonotype: Sequence at one end of the junction differs from germline and may be a read error. In nucleotides, the CDR3 is TGTGCCAGCAGCTCTGGGGGACCGAACACCGGAGAGCTGTTTTTT. It codes for CASSSGGPNTGELFF. The genes are TRBV5-4 and TRBJ2-2; D possibly uses TRBD1 or TRBD2 (5 bases each). Germline V lookup: CDR1 SGHNT, CDR2 YYREEE (reference sequence). There are 15 residues in the CDR3. The full variable domain, completed using reference TRBV5-4 and TRBJ2-2, is ETGVTQSPTHLIKTRGQQVTLRCSSQSGHNTVSWYQQALGQGPQFIFQYYREEENGRGNFPPRFSGLQFPNYSSELNVNALELDDSALYLCASSSGGPNTGELFFGEGSRLTVL.

The gene calls are TRBV6-6 and TRBJ2-2; weak D call: TRBD2 (6 bases). Per the germline V gene, CDR1 is MNHNY and CDR2 is SVGAGI (reference sequence). Between the trimmed V and J ends, which lost 8 bases and 12 bases, there was a span of 13 bases. The CDR3 is 11 residues long. CDR3 protein: CASRGGGKLFF. The CDR3 DNA follows: TGTGCCAGCCGGGGAGGCGGAAAGCTGTTTTTT.

This clonotype showed up just a few times. A much larger clone sits a single nucleotide away, making a read error possible. This chain uses TRBV4-1 with TRBJ2-7, with D tentatively TRBD2 (6 bases). The germline V gene has CDR1 MGHRA and CDR2 YSYEKL. CDR3 length: 16 amino acids. In DNA, the CDR3 is TGCGCCAGCAGCCAAGAGAGGGCGGGAAGTGGCTACGGGCAGTACTTC. Protein product: CASSQERAGSGYGQYF.

Comment on this clonotype: This may arise from a read error, as a much more abundant clone is one base away. The chain uses TRBV30 and TRBJ2-2, with D possibly matching TRBD2 (5 bases). The CDR3 totals 13 residues. CDR1 and CDR2 from the germline V gene are GTSNPN and SVGIG (reference sequence). CDR3 amino acids: CAGVSANTGEPFF. The CDR3 DNA reads TGTGCCGGGGTTAGCGCGAACACCGGGGAGCCGTTTTTT.

This clonotype turned up a few times. This may stem from a read error, because a much larger clone lies one nucleotide away. The rearrangement joins TRBV7-9 to TRBJ1-2; D is possibly TRBD1 (6 bases). This CDR3 has 13 amino acids. The germline V gene has CDR1 SEHNR and CDR2 FQNEAQ (reference sequence). The CDR3 here is CVSSLDGGSGYTF. As DNA, the CDR3 is TGTGTCAGCAGCTTAGATGGGGGCTCTGGCTACACCTTC.

This clonotype was recorded many times. The CDR3 DNA is TGTGCCACCAGCATCTATGGGGACCTGTTGAATGAGCAGTTCTTC. Its translation is CATSIYGDLLNEQFF. This chain links TRBV15 with TRBJ2-1; TRBD1 or TRBD2 may be the D gene (5 bases each). The CDR3 extends over 15 amino acids. CDR1 LNHNV and CDR2 YYDKDF come from the germline V gene (reference sequence). Trimming left V 4 bases short and J 7 bases short, with 17 bases between.

The V and J genes are TRBV11-2 and TRBJ2-7, with TRBD2 matching 14 bases. V lost 4 bases and J lost 5; bases outside the gene matches: 1. This CDR3 comprises 14 residues. The germline gives CDR1 SGHAT, CDR2 FQNNGV. The CDR3 DNA is TGTGCCAGCAGCTCGGGACTAGCGGGAGACGAGCAGTACTTC. Protein sequence: CASSSGLAGDEQYF.

The rearrangement uses TRBV20-1 and TRBJ2-3; 13 bases agree with TRBD2. The CDR3 extends over 14 amino acids. V was clipped by 6 bases and J by 4 bases; unmatched bases: 4. Looked up from germline, CDR1 is DFQATT and CDR2 is SNEGSKA (reference sequence). CDR3 protein: CSAQTSGRADTQYF. The CDR3 DNA sequence: TGCAGTGCGCAAACTAGCGGGAGGGCAGATACGCAGTATTTT.

This clonotype was seen a handful of times. The rearrangement uses TRBV28 and TRBJ2-7; D is ambiguous. This CDR3 has 14 residues. The V gene's germline CDR1 is MDHEN and CDR2 SYDVKM. V was pared by 2 bases and J by 0 bases, with 8 bases between. This chain's CDR3 is CASSLQESSYEQYF. CDR3 nucleotide sequence: TGTGCCAGCAGTTTACAGGAGAGCTCCTACGAGCAGTACTTC.

Notes on this clonotype: At one end, the junction sequence differs from germline, possibly due to a read error. The chain carries TRBV12-3 or TRBV12-4 and TRBJ2-7; 11 bases line up with TRBD2. The CDR3 is made up of 16 amino acids. The CDR3 region is CTSSLLAGGHPYERYF. CDR3 sequence (DNA): TGTACCAGCAGTTTATTAGCGGGAGGGCATCCCTACGAGCGGTACTTC.

Regarding this clonotype: A junction boundary mismatches the germline segment, possibly from a read error. This chain connects TRBV6-1 to TRBJ1-6; D possibly corresponds to TRBD1 (5 bases). The CDR3 length is 14 residues. Germline V gene lookup returns CDR1 MNHNS and CDR2 SASEGT. Here the CDR3 DNA reads TGTGCAAGCAGTGAGGGGATAGGGGTTTCACCCCTCCACTTT. Residues: CASSEGIGVSPLHF.

Regarding this clonotype: An end of the junction does not agree with germline; a read error may underlie this. The chain has TRBV15 and TRBJ2-7; 8 bases align to TRBD2. This CDR3 has 16 residues. Germline CDR1 is LNHNV and CDR2 is YYDKDF (reference sequence). The CDR3 DNA is TGTGCCACCAGCAGAGAACGAGCGGGAGTAAAATACGAACAGTACTTC. It encodes CATSRERAGVKYEQYF.

A note on this clonotype: A read error may account for a junction end that differs from germline. The rearrangement uses TRBV29-1 and TRBJ1-4; weak D call: TRBD1 (6 bases). From germline, CDR1 is SQVTM and CDR2 ANQGSEA. The length of the CDR3 is 14 residues. Here the CDR3 reads CNVEVGGGGEKLFF. Here the CDR3 DNA reads TGCAACGTTGAAGTGGGAGGGGGGGGTGAAAAACTGTTTTTT.

This clonotype was observed once. At one of its ends the junction is not consistent with the germline gene, which may arise from a read error. This chain links TRBV11-2 with TRBJ1-1; 9 bases map to TRBD1. Germline CDR1 SGHAT, CDR2 FQNNGV. The CDR3 has 17 amino acids. The CDR3 DNA reads as TGTCCCAGCAGCCTAATGGGGGGACAGGGCTTCGGCACTGAAGCTTTCTTT. It is translated as CPSSLMGGQGFGTEAFF.

As to this clonotype: The junction does not match germline at one end; this may be a read error. The genes are TRBV11-2 and TRBJ1-5, with D uncertain. The germline gives CDR1 SGHAT, CDR2 FQNNGV. The length of the CDR3 is 14 residues. This CDR3 reads CASSTGRFPEPHHF. CDR3 in DNA: TGTGCCAGCAGCACCGGACGGTTTCCCGAGCCACATCATTTC.